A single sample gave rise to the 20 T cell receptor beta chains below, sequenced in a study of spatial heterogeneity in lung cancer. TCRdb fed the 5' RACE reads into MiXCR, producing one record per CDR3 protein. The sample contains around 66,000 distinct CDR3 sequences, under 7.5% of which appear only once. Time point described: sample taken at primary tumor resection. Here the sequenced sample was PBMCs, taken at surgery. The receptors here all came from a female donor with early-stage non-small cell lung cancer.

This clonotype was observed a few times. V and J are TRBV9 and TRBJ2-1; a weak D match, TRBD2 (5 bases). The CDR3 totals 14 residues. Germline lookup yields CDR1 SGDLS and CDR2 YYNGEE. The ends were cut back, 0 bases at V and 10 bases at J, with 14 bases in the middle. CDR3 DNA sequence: TGTGCCAGCAGCGTAGAAGGCACTGCGGGCGAGCAGTTCTTC. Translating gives CASSVEGTAGEQFF. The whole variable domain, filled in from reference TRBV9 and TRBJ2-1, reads DSGVTQTPKHLITATGQRVTLRCSPRSGDLSVYWYQQSLDQGLQFLIQYYNGEERAKGNILERFSAQQFPDLHSELNLSSLELGDSALYFCASSVEGTAGEQFFGPGTRLTVL.

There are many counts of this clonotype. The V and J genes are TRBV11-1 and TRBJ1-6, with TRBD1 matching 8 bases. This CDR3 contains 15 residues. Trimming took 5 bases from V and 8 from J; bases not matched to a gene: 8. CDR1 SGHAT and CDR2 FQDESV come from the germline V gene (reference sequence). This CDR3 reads CASSQQGVKDSPLHF. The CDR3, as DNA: TGTGCCAGCAGCCAACAGGGGGTGAAGGATTCACCCCTCCACTTT.

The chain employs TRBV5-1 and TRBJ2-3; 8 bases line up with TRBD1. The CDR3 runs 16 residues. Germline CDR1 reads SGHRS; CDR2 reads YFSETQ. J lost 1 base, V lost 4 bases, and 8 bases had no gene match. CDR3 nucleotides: TGCGCCAGCAGCACGGTGACAGGGGCTCGCACAGATACGCAGTATTTT. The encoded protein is CASSTVTGARTDTQYF.

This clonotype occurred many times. CDR3 sequence reads: CASRPTGQEALSATNEKLFF. In DNA form, the CDR3 reads TGCGCCAGCAGGCCGACAGGCCAAGAAGCCCTATCTGCAACTAATGAAAAACTGTTTTTT. V gene TRBV5-1 combines with J gene TRBJ1-4, with D perhaps matching TRBD1 (6 bases). The germline V gene has CDR1 SGHRS and CDR2 YFSETQ. The CDR3 runs 20 residues. The V end lost 5 bases, the J end lost 0 bases, and 26 bases lay between the germline ends.

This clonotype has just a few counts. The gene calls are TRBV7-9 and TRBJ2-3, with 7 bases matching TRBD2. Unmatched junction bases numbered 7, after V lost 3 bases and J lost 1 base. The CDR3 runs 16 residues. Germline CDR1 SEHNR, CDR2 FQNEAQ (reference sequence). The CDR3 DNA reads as TGTGCCAGCAGCTTCACTCTGGCGGGGGGCACAGATACGCAGTATTTT. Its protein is CASSFTLAGGTDTQYF.

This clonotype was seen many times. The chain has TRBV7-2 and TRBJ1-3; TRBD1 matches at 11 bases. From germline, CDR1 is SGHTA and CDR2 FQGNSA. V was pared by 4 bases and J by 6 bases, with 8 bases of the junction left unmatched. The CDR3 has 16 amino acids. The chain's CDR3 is CASSSPGQGAANTIYF. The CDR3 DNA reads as TGTGCCAGCAGCTCGCCCGGACAGGGGGCTGCAAACACCATATATTTT.

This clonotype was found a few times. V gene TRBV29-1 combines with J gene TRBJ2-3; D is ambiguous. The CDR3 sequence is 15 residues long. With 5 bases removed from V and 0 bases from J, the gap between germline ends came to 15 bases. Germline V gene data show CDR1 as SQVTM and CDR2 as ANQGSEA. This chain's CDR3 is CSVSLGSTSTDTQYF. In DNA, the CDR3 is TGCAGCGTTTCCCTCGGCAGTACTAGCACAGATACGCAGTATTTT.

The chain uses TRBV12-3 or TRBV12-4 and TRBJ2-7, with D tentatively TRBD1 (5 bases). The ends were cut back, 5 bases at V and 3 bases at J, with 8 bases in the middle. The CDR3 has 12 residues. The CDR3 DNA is TGTGCCAGCAGTAGGACAAGCTACGAGCAGTACTTC. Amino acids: CASSRTSYEQYF.

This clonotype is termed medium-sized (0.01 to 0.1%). CDR3 nucleotide sequence: TGTGCCATCAGTCCCGGGAACACTGAAGCTTTCTTT. The encoded protein is CAISPGNTEAFF. The genes are TRBV10-3 and TRBJ1-1; D is ambiguous. The CDR3 loop spans 12 amino acids. Germline V CDR1 and CDR2: ENHRY, SYGVKD. V shed 5 bases and J shed 1 base, with 5 bases lying between them.

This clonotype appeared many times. The CDR3 region has the DNA TGTGCCAGCAGCCAGGGGGAGATGAACACTGAAGCTTTCTTT. This encodes CASSQGEMNTEAFF. The chain employs TRBV2 and TRBJ1-1, with 7 bases matching TRBD1. The CDR3 length is 14 residues. From germline, CDR1 is SNHLY and CDR2 FYNNEI. V gave up 6 bases and J gave up 0 bases; unmatched junction bases: 4.

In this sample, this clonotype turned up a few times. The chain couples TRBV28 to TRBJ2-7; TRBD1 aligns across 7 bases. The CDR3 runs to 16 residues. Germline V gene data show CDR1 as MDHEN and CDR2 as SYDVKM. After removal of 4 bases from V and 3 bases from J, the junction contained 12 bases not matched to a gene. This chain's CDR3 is CASSSMRQGKGYEQYF. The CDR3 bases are TGTGCCAGCAGTTCTATGAGACAGGGAAAGGGCTACGAGCAGTACTTC.

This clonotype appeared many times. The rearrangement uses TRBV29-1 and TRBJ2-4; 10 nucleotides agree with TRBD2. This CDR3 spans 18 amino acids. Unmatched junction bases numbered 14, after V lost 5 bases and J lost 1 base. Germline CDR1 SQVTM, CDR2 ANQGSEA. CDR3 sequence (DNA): TGCAGCGTTCGCGTTCAGGAGCTAGCGGGGGTGGCCAAAAACATTCAGTACTTC. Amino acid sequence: CSVRVQELAGVAKNIQYF.

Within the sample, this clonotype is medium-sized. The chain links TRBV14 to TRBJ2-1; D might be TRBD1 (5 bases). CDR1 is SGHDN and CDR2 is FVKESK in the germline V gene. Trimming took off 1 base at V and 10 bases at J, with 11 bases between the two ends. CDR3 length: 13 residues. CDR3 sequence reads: CASSQVWGNEQFF. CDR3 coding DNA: TGTGCCAGCAGCCAAGTATGGGGCAACGAGCAGTTCTTC.

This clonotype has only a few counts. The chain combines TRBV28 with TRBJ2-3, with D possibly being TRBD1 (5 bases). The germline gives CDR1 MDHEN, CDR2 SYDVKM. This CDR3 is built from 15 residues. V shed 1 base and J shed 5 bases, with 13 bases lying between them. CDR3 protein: CASSLYPRREDTQYF. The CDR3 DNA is TGTGCCAGCAGTTTATACCCCCGCAGGGAAGATACGCAGTATTTT.

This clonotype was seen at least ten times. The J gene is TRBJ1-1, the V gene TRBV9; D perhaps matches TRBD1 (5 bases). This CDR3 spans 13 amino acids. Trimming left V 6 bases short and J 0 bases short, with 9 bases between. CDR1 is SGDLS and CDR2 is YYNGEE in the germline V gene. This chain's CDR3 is CASTGLMNTEAFF. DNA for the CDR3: TGTGCCAGCACGGGACTCATGAACACTGAAGCTTTCTTT.

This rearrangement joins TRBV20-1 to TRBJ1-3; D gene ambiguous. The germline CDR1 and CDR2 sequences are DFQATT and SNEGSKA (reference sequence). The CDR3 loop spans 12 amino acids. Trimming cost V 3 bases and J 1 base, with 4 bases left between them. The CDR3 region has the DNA TGCAGTGCTAGCCCTTCTGGAAACACCATATATTTT. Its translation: CSASPSGNTIYF.

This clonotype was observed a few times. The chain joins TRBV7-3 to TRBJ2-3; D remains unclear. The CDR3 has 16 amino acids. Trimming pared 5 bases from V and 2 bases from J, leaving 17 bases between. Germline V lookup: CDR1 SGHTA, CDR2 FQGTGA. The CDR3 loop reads CASSPGPFHYTDTQYF. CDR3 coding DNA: TGTGCCAGCAGCCCCGGGCCGTTCCATTACACAGATACGCAGTATTTT.

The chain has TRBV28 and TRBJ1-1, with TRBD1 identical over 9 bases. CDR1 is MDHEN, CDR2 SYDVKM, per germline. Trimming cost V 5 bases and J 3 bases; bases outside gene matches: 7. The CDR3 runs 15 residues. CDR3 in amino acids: CASSTGGLSDTEAFF. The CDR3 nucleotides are TGTGCCAGCAGTACAGGGGGCCTATCTGACACTGAAGCTTTCTTT.

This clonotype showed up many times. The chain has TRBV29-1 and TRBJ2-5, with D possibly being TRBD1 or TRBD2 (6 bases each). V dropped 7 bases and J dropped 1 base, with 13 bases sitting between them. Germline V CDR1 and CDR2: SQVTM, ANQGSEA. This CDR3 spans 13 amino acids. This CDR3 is CSAGGGSQETQYF. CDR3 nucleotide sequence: TGCAGCGCCGGAGGGGGGAGCCAAGAGACCCAGTACTTC.

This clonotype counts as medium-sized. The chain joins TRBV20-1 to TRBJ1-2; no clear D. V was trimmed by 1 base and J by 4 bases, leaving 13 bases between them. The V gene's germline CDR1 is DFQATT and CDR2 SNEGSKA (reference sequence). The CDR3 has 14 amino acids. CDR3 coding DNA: TGCAGTGCTAGAGGTTTCGCAGGCGGCTATGGCTACACCTTC. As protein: CSARGFAGGYGYTF.